This TCR beta chain was sequenced in a study of T cell responses to AZD1222 COVID-19 vaccine. Data came from immunoSEQ multiplex PCR; TCRdb stores just in-frame clones and leaves some out. This sample carries some 110,000 clones, roughly 84% of them seen once, and the ten largest clones take 17%. In regard to this clone: As yet, its antigen is unknown.

Germline V gene lookup returns CDR1 SGHNT and CDR2 YYREEE (reference sequence). This CDR3 spans 15 amino acids. J gave up 2 bases and V 2 bases, and 7 bases lay outside the gene matches. Points from the study as a whole: Rises in breadth and depth of Spike-specific TCRs came after two AZD1222 doses. Spike regions recognized by vaccine-associated CD4 TCRs spanned the protein, led by 160-218 and 743-854. Clonal diversity may have been underestimated in mostly white British donors.

Sequencing was performed on peripheral blood, taken 28 days after the second AZD1222 dose. The clonotype was recovered from an adult who received the AZD1222 COVID-19 vaccine. This sequence joins TRBV5-4 and TRBJ2-7, with 7 nucleotides matching TRBD1. CDR3 nucleotides: TGTGCCAGCAGCTTAGTCGACAGGGCGACCTACGAGCAGTACTTC. Amino acids: CASSLVDRATYEQYF.